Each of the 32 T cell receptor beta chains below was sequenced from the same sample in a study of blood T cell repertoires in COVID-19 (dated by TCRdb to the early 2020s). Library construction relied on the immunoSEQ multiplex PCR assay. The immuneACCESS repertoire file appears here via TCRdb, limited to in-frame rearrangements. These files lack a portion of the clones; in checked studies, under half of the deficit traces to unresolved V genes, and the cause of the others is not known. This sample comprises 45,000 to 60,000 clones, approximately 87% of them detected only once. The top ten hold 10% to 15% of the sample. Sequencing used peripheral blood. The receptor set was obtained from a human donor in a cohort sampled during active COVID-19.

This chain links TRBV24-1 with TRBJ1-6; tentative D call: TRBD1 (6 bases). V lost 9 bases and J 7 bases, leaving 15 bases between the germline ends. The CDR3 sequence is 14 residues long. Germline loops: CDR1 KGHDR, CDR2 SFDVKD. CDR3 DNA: TGTGCCACCGGGGTCGGCACAGGGAATTCACCCCTCCACTTT. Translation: CATGVGTGNSPLHF.

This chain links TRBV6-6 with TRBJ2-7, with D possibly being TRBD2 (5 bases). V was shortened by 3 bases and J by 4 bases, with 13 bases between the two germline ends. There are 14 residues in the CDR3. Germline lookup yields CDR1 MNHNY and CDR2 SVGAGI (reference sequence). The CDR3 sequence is CASSYSGPGYEQYF. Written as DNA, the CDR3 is TGTGCCAGCAGTTATTCCGGGCCGGGATACGAGCAGTACTTC.

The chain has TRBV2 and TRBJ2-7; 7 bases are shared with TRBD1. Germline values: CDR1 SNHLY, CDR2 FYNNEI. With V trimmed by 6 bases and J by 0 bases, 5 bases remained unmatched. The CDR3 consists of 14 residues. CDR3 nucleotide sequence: TGTGCCAGCAGAGTGGACAGGAGCTCCTACGAGCAGTACTTC. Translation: CASRVDRSSYEQYF.

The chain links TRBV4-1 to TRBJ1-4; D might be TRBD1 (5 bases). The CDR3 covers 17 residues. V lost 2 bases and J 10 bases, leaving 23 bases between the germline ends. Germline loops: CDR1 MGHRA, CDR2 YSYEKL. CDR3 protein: CASSQSGDPLREAKLFF. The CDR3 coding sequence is TGCGCCAGCAGCCAATCTGGGGACCCCCTCAGGGAGGCAAAACTGTTTTTT.

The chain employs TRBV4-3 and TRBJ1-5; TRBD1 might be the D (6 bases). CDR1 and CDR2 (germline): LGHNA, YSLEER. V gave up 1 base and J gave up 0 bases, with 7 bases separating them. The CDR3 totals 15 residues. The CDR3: CASSQGGGSNQPQHF. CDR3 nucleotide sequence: TGCGCCAGCAGCCAAGGAGGGGGTAGCAATCAGCCCCAGCATTTT.

CDR3: CASSPRKLEGGESYTF. CDR3 bases: TGTGCCAGCAGCCCTAGAAAGCTGGAAGGAGGAGAGAGCTACACCTTC. The chain recombines TRBV9 with TRBJ1-2; D not resolved. The CDR3 covers 16 residues. Trimming stripped 4 bases from V and 9 bases from J, with 25 bases between. CDR1 and CDR2 (germline): SGDLS, YYNGEE.

The CDR3 is CASRDREKGEQYF. The CDR3 bases are TGTGCCAGTAGGGACAGGGAGAAGGGCGAGCAGTACTTC. The rearrangement uses TRBV19 and TRBJ2-7; 8 bases match TRBD1. The junction had 7 bases not matched to a gene; V was cut back by 6 bases and J by 6 bases. The CDR3 runs 13 residues. The germline gives CDR1 LNHDA, CDR2 SQIVND (reference sequence).

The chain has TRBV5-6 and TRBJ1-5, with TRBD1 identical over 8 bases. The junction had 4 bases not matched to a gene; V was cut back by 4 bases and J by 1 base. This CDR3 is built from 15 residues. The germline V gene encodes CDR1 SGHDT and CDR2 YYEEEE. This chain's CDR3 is CASSHRGMSNQPQHF. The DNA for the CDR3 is TGTGCCAGCAGCCACAGGGGGATGAGCAATCAGCCCCAGCATTTT.

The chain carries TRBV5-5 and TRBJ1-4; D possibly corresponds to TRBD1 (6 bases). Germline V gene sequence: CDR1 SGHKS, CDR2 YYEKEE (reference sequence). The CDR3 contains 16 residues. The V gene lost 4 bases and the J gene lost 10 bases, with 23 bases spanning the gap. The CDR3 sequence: CASSTKTGYEGGKLFF. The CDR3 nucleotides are TGTGCCAGCAGCACAAAAACGGGATATGAAGGGGGAAAACTGTTTTTT.

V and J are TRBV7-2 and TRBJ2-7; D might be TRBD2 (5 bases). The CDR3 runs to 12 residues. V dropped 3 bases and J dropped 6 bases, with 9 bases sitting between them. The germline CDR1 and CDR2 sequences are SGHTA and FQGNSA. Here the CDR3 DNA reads TGTGCCAGCAGCTTCCTCCGGGGCGAGCAGTACTTC. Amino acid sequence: CASSFLRGEQYF.

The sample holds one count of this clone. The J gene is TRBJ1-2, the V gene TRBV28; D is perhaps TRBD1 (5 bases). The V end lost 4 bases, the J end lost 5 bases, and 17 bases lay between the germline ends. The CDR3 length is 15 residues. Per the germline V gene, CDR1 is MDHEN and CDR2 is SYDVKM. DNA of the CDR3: TGTGCCAGCAGTTCGGGACTCCGGGATTTATATGGCTACACCTTC. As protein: CASSSGLRDLYGYTF.

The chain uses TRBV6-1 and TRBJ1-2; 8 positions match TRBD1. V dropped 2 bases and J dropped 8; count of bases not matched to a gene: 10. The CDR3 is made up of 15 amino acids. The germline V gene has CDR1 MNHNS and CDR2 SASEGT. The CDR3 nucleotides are TGTGCCAGCAGTGAAAGTGATGACAGGGGATGGGGCTACACCTTC. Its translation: CASSESDDRGWGYTF.

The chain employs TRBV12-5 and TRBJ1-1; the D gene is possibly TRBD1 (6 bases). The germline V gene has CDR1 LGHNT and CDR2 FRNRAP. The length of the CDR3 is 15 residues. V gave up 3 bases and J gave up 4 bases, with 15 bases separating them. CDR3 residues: CASGFIQGGVTEAFF. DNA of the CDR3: TGTGCTAGTGGTTTCATACAGGGAGGGGTCACTGAAGCTTTCTTT.

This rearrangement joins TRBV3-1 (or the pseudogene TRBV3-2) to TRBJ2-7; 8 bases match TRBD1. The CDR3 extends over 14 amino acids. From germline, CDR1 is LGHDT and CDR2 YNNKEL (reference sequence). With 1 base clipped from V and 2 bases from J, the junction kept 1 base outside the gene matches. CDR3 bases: TGTGCCAGCAGCCAAGGGACAGGGCCCTACGAGCAGTACTTC. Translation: CASSQGTGPYEQYF.

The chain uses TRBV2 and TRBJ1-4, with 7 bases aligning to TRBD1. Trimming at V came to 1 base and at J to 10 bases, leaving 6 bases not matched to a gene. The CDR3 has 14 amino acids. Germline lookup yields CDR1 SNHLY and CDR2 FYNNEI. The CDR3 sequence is CASSEVQGSRKLFF. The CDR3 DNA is TGTGCCAGCAGTGAAGTACAGGGGTCGCGAAAACTGTTTTTT.

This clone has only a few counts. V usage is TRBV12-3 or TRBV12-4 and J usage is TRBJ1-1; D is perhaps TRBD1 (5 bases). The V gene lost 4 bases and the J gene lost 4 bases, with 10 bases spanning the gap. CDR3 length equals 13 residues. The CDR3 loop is CASSSSRVTEAFF. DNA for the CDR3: TGTGCCAGCAGTTCATCCAGGGTCACTGAAGCTTTCTTT.

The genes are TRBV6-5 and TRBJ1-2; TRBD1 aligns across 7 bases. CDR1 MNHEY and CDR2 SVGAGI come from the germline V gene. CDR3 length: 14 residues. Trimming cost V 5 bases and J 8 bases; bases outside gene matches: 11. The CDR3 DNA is TGTGCCAGCAGTCAATCTTGGGACAGCCGGGGCTACACCTTC. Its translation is CASSQSWDSRGYTF.

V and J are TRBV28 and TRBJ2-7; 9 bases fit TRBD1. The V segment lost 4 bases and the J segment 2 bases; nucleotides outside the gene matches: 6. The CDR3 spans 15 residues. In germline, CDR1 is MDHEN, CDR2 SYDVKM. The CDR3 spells CASSSRTGEAYEQYF. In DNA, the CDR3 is TGTGCCAGCAGTTCACGGACAGGGGAGGCCTACGAGCAGTACTTC.

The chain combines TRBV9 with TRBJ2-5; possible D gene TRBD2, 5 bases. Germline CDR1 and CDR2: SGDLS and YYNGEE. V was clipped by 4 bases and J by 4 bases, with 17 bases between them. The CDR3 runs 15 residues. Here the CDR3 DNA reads TGTGCCAGCAGCCCCAGCGGTACCCTAGGAGAGACCCAGTACTTC. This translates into CASSPSGTLGETQYF.

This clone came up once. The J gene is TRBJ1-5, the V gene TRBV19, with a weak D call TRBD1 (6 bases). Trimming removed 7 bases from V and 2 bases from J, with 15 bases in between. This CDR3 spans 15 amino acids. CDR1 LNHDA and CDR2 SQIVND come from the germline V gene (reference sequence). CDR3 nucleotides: TGTGCCAGTAAGGGGGTAGATCTTGGCAATCAGCCCCAGCATTTT. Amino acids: CASKGVDLGNQPQHF. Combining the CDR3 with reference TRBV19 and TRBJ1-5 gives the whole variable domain DGGITQSPKYLFRKEGQNVTLSCEQNLNHDAMYWYRQDPGQGLRLIYYSQIVNDFQKGDIAEGYSVSREKKESFPLTVTSAQKNPTAFYLCASKGVDLGNQPQHFGDGTRLSIL.

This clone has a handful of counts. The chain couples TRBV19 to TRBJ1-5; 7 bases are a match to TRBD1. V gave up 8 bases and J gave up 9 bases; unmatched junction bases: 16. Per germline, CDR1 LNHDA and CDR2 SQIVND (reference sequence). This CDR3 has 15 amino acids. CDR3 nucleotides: TGTGCCAGTGATCCAGACGGGACAGCCTTCTGGCCCCAGCATTTT. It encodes CASDPDGTAFWPQHF. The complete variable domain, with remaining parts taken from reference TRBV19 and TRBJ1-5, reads DGGITQSPKYLFRKEGQNVTLSCEQNLNHDAMYWYRQDPGQGLRLIYYSQIVNDFQKGDIAEGYSVSREKKESFPLTVTSAQKNPTAFYLCASDPDGTAFWPQHFGDGTRLSIL.

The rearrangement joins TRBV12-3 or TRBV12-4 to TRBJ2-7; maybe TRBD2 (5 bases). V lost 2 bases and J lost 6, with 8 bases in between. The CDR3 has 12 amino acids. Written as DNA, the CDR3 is TGTGCCAGCAGTTTAAGCGGCGGCGAGCAGTACTTC. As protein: CASSLSGGEQYF.

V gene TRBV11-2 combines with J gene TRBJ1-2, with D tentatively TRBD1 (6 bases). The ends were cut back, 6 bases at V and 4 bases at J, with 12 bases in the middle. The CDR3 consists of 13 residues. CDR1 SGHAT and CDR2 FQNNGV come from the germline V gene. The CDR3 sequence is CASRPTGIYGYTF. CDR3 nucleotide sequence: TGTGCCAGCAGGCCGACAGGTATCTATGGCTACACCTTC.

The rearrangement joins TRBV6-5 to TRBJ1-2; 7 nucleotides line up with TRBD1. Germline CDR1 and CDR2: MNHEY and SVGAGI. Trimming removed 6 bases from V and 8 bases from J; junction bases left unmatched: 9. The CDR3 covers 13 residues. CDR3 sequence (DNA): TGTGCCAGCAGAGAGACAGGGATCGGCGGCTACACCTTC. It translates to CASRETGIGGYTF.

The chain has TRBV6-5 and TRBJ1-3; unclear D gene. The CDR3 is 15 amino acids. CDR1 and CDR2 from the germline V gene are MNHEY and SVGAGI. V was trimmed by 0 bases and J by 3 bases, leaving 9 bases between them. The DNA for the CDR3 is TGTGCCAGCAGTTACTCGAGAGGGTTTGGAAACACCATATATTTT. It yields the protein CASSYSRGFGNTIYF.

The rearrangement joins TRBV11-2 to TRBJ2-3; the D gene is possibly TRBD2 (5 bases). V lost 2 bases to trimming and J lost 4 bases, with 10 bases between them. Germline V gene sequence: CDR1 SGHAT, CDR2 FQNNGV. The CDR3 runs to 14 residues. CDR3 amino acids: CASSLSGLADTQYF. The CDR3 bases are TGTGCCAGCAGCTTATCGGGGTTGGCAGATACGCAGTATTTT.

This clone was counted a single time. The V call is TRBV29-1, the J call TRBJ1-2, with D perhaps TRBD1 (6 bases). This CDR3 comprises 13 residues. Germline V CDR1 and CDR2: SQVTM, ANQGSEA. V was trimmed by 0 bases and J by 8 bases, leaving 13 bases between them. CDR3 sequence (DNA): TGCAGCGTTGAAGAAGGGGGGGCGCGGGGCTACACCTTC. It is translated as CSVEEGGARGYTF.

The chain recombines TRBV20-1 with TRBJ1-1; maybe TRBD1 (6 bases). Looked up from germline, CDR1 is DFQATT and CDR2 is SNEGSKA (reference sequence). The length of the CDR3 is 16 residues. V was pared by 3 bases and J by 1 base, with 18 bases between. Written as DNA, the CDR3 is TGCAGTGCTAGTGTGTGGGGGCTGAGGGCGAACACTGAAGCTTTCTTT. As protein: CSASVWGLRANTEAFF.

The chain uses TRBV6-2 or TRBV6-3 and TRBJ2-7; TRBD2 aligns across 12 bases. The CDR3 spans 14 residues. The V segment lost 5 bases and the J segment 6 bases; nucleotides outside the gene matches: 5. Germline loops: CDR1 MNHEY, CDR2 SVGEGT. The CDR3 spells CASSDLAGGLEQYF. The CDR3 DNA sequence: TGTGCCAGCAGTGACCTAGCGGGGGGGCTCGAGCAGTACTTC.

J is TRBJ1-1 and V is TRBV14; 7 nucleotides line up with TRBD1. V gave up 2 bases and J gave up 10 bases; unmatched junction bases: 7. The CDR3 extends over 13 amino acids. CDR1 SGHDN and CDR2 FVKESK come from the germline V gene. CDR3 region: CASSQTTEGAAFF. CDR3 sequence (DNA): TGTGCCAGCAGCCAAACAACGGAGGGGGCAGCTTTCTTT. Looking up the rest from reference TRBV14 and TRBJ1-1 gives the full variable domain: EAGVTQFPSHSVIEKGQTVTLRCDPISGHDNLYWYRRVMGKEIKFLLHFVKESKQDESGMPNNRFLAERTGGTYSTLKVQPAELEDSGVYFCASSQTTEGAAFFGQGTRLTVV.

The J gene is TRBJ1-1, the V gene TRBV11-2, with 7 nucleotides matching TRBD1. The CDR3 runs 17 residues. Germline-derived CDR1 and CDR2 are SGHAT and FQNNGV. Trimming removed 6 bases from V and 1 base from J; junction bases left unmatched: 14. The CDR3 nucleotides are TGTGCCAGCAGACTAGGAGGAGGGACAGCAGAGAACACTGAAGCTTTCTTT. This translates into CASRLGGGTAENTEAFF.

The DNA for the CDR3 is TGTGCCAGCAGAGGGACAGGGGGTAATTCACCCCTCCACTTT. It yields the protein CASRGTGGNSPLHF. The chain links TRBV6-5 to TRBJ1-6; 11 bases are shared with TRBD1. Germline V lookup: CDR1 MNHEY, CDR2 SVGAGI. The CDR3 contains 14 residues. V gave up 6 bases and J gave up 6 bases; unmatched junction bases: 1.